What follows describes a single T cell receptor beta chain. Its target is not known. The data were taken from a study of cytomegalovirus exposure and HLA in healthy donors. Overall study findings and caveats: Some TCR beta chains (164 of them) were listed as cytomegalovirus-associated. The classifier was said to identify cytomegalovirus status with high specificity and sensitivity.

Germline-derived CDR1 and CDR2 are LGHNA and YSLEER. The V segment lost 4 bases and the J segment 7 bases; nucleotides outside the gene matches: 17. The CDR3 consists of 17 residues. The repertoire was sequenced with immunoSEQ multiplex PCR; TCRdb's copy has only in-frame clones and lacks some. The top ten clones hold around 1.9% of a sample with 95,000 to 150,000 clones, approximately 90% of them seen once. The V and J genes are TRBV4-3 and TRBJ1-2, with 8 bases identical to TRBD1. The sequence was collected from a woman aged 18 to 35 in good health and CMV-seronegative. Sample: PBMCs. The CDR3 sequence: CASSPTGGQDSNLGYTF. The CDR3 DNA reads as TGCGCCAGCAGCCCTACGGGGGGACAGGATTCCAATCTTGGCTACACCTTC.